In this sample, the clone carrying this T cell receptor beta chain turned up once. Its antigen is not identified. This sample is drawn from a study of T cell clonotyping in hematopoietic cell transplantation. The study, taken as a whole, reports: Broader posttransplant TCR repertoire diversity was predicted by graft donor and pretransplant recipient Inverse Simpson Index values. Few recipient clonotypes overlapped donors; over 97% were de novo at given depth. Recipient TCR diversity dropped after transplant; expanded clonotypes rose from day 30 to 180.

Produced via immunoSEQ multiplex PCR; TCRdb's table is partial and in-frame only. The table shows more than 15,000 clones, with under 90% occurring only once. This CDR3 region has 16 residues. This rearrangement joins TRBV12-2 to TRBJ1-5; the table's D call TRBD1 went unverified against the DNA. TRBV12-2 is assigned pseudogene status. The TCR was taken from a man aged 50 or older in good health. Some clones in this sample may be carry-over from other donors' samples. The sample comprised peripheral blood mononuclear cells. The CDR3 DNA sequence: TGTGCAAGTCGCTTACCAGTGCTTGGGGGCTGGCAGCCCCAGCATTTT. Its translation: CASRLPVLGGWQPQHF.